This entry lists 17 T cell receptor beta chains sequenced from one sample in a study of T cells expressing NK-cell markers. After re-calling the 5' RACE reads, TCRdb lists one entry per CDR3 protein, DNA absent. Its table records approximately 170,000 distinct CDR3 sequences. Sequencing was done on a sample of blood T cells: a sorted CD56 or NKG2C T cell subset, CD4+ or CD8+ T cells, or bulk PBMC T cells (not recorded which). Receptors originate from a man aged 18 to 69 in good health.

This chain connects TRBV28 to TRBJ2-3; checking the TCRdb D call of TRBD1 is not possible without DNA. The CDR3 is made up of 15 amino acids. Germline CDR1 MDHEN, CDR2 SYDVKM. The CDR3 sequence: CASSLGQGATDTQYF.

The CDR3 protein is CASSQRQNEQYF. J is TRBJ2-7 and V is TRBV6-5; TCRdb returns TRBD1, unconfirmable since there is no DNA. Per germline, CDR1 MNHEY and CDR2 SVGAGI. This CDR3 is 12 amino acids long.

The CDR3: CASSPLTTGGHEQFF. V gene TRBV27 combines with J gene TRBJ2-1; TCRdb's D call of TRBD1 is untestable without DNA. Germline CDR1 is MNHEY and CDR2 is SMNVEV (reference sequence). This CDR3 is built from 15 residues.

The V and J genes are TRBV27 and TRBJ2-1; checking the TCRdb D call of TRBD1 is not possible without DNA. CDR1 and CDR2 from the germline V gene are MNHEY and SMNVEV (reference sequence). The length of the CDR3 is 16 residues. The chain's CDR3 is CASRGEYGGRYNEQFF.

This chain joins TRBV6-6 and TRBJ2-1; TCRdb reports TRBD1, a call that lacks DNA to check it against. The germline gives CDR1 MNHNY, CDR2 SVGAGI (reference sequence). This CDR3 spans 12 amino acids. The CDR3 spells CASSYGGQEQFF.

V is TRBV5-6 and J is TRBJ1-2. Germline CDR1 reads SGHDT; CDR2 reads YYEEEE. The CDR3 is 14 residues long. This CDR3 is CASSISSPGYGYTF. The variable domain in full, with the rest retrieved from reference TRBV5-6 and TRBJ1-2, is DAGVTQSPTHLIKTRGQQVTLRCSPKSGHDTVSWYQQALGQGPQFIFQYYEEEERQRGNFPDRFSGHQFPNYSSELNVNALLLGDSALYLCASSISSPGYGYTFGSGTRLTVV.

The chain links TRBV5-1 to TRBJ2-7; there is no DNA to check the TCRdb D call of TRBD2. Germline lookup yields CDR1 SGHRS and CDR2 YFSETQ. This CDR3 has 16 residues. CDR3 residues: CASSPAGPGSSYEQYF. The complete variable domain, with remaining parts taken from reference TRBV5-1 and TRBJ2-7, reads KAGVTQTPRYLIKTRGQQVTLSCSPISGHRSVSWYQQTPGQGLQFLFEYFSETQRNKGNFPGRFSGRQFSNSRSEMNVSTLELGDSALYLCASSPAGPGSSYEQYFGPGTRLTVT.

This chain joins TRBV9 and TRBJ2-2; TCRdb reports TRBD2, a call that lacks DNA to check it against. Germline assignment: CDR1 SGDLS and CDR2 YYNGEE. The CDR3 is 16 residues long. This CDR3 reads CASSVAVGGPTGELFF.

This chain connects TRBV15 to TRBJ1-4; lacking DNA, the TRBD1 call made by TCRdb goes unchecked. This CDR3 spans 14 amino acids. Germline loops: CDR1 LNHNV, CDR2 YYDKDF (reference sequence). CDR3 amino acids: CATAGQGGNEKLFF.

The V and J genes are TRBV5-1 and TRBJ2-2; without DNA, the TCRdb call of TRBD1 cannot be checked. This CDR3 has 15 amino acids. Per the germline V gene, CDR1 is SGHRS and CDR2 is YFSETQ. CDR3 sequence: CASNTDGGLAGELFF.

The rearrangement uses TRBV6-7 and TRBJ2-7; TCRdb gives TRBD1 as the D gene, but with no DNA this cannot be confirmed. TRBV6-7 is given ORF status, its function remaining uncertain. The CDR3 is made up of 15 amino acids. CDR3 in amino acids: CASRAPGQGTYEQYF.

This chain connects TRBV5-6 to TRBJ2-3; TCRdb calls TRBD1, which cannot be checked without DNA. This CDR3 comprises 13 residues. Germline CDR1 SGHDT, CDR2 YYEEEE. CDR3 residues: CASNRGSTDTQYF.

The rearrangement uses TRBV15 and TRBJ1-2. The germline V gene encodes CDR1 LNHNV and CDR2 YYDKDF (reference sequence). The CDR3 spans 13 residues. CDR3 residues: CATSRDRRAGYTF.

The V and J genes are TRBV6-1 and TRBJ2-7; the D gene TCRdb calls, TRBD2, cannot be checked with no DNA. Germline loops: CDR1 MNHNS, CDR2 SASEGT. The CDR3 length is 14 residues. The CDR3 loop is CATGVGTASYEQYF.

The CDR3 reads CASSLGGNGYGYTF. This chain connects TRBV12-3 or TRBV12-4 to TRBJ1-2. This CDR3 region has 14 residues.

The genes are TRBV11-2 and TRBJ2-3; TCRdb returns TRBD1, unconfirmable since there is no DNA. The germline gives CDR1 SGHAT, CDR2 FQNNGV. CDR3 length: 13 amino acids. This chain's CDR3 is CASTPFLTDTQYF.

The CDR3: CASRWTGDTEAFF. The rearrangement joins TRBV7-2 to TRBJ1-1; TCRdb's D call of TRBD1 is untestable without DNA. Germline lookup yields CDR1 SGHTA and CDR2 FQGNSA. This CDR3 is 13 amino acids long.